This T cell receptor (beta chain) stems from a study of T cell repertoires in cytomegalovirus infection. For the study at large: CMV infection and matching HLA type were both indicated by public TCR beta signatures.

Unmatched junction bases numbered 6, after V lost 5 bases and J lost 8 bases. The CDR3 consists of 14 residues. Note on this clonotype: Its target is not known.

From the reads, TCRdb called clonotypes with MiXCR, one entry per CDR3 protein. The sample shows 75,000 to 95,000 distinct CDR3 sequences, 45% to 55% of them seen only once. The sequences come from CD8+ T cells from cultured PBMCs, collected from culture after CMV antigen stimulation. The TCR comes from a human donor in good health (CMV status not recorded). Some clones in this sample may be carry-over from other donors' samples. The chain has TRBV12-3 or TRBV12-4 and TRBJ1-2, with 12 bases matching TRBD1. The CDR3 region is CASSNPGQGAGYTF. CDR3 nucleotides: TGTGCCAGCAGTAACCCGGGACAGGGGGCAGGCTACACCTTC.